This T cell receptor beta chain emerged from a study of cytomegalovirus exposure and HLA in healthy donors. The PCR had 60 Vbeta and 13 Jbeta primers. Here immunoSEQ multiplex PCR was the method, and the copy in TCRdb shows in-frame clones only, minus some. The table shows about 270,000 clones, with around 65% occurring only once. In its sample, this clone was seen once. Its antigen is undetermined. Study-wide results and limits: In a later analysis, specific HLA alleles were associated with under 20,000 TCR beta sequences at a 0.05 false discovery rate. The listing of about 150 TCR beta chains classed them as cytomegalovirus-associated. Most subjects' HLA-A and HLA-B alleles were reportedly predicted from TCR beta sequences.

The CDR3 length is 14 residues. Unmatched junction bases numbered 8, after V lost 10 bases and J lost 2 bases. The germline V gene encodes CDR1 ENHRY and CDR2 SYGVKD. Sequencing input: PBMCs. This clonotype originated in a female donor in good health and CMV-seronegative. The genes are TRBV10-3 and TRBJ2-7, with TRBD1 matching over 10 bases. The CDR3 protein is CASRPGQGTYEQYF. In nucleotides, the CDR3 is TGTGCCAGCCGCCCGGGACAGGGGACCTACGAGCAGTACTTC.